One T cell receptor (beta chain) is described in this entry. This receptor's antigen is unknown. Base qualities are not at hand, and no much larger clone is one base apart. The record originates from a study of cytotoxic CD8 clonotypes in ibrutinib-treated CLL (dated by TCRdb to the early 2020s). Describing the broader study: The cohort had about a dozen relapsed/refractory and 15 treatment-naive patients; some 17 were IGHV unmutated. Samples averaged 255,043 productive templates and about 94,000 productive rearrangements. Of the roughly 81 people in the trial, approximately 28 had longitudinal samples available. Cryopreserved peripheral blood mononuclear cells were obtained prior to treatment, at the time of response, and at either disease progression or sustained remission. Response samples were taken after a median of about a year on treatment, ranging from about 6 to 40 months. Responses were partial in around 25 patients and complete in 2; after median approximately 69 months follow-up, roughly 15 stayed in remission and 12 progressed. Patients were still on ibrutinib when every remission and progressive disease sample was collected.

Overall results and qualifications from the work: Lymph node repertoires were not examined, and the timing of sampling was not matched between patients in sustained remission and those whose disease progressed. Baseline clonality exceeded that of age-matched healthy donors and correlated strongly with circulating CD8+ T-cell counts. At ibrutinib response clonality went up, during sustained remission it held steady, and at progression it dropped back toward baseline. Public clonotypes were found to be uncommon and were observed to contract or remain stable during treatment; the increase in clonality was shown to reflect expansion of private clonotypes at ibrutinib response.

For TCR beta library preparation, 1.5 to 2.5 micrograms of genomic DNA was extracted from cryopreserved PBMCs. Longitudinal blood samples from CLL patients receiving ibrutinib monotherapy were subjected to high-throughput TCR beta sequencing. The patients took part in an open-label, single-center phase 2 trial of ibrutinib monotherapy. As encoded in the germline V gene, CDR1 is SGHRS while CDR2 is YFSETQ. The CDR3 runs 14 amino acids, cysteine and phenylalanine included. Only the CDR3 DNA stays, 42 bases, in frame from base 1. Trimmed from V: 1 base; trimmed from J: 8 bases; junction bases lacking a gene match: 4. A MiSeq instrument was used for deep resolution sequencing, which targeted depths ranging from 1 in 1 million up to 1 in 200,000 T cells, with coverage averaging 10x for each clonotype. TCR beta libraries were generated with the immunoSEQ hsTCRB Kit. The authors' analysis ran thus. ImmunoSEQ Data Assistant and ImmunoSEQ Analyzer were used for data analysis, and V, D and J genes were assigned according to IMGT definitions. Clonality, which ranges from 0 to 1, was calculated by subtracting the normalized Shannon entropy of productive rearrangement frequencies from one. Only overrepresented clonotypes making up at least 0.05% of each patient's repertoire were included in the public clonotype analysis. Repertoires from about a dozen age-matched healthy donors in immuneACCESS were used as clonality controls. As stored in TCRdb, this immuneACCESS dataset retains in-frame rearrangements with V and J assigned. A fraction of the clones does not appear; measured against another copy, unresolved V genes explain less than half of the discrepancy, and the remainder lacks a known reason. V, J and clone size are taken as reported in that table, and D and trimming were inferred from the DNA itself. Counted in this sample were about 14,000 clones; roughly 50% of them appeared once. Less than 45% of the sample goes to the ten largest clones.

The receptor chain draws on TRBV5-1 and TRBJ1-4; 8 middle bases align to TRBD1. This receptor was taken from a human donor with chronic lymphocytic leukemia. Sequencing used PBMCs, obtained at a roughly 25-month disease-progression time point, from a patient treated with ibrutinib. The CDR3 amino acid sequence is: CASSLQGAMEKLFF. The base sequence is TGCGCCAGCAGCTTGCAGGGGGCAATGGAAAAACTGTTTTTT.